What follows is one T cell receptor beta chain and its context. Antigen unknown. The sample originates from a study of type 1 regulatory T cells. Overall study context: An in vitro protocol generated T-allo10, a Tr1-enriched, alloantigen-specific CD4 T cell product.

T-allo10 cells from the graft donor were described as anergic, host-alloantigen-specific, and alloantigen-specific suppressors. One entry per CDR3 protein results from TCRdb running MiXCR on the reads. The sample holds about 68,000 distinct CDR3 sequences, about three fifths seen once. J lost 6 bases, V lost 8 bases, and 12 bases had no gene match. Per germline, CDR1 KGHDR and CDR2 SFDVKD. CDR3 size: 17 residues. This receptor was obtained from a human donor in good health. This chain connects TRBV24-1 to TRBJ2-3, with 14 nucleotides matching TRBD2. The sequenced sample was cultured T cells, either the whole culture or a sorted T cell fraction (not recorded which). As for subset: Tr1-enriched cell product generated in vitro against host alloantigens. For the CDR3, the DNA is TGTGCCACCAAAGGGACTAGCGGGAGCCAACGGGGTGATACGCAGTATTTT. Protein: CATKGTSGSQRGDTQYF.